Given below is one TCR beta chain in context. The data belong to a study of blood T cell repertoires in COVID-19. Study in general: Samples of COVID-19 (acute and convalescent) were obtained from the United States, Italy and Spain. The analysed material was cDNA or gDNA that came from T cells, B-cell-depleted T cells, or PBMCs.

The CDR3 extends over 15 amino acids. With V trimmed by 0 bases and J by 2 bases, 3 bases remained unmatched. Germline V CDR1 and CDR2: SGHNT, YYREEE (reference sequence). Original methodology: The assay estimated nucleated cells by amplifying reference gene primers. Profiled with immunoSEQ multiplex PCR; TCRdb holds only in-frame clones, not every one. From that table come the V and J calls and clone size; the DNA was used to work out D and trimming. This table has 70,000 to 80,000 clones, 80% to 90% appearing once. The gene calls are TRBV5-4 and TRBJ2-3; 7 nucleotides line up with TRBD2. The receptor was isolated from a man older than 75 in a cohort sampled during active COVID-19. The sequencing input was peripheral blood. CDR3: CASSLGGGNTDTQYF. For the CDR3, the DNA is TGTGCCAGCAGCTTGGGCGGGGGTAACACAGATACGCAGTATTTT.